The 8 T cell receptor beta chains listed next were all sequenced from one sample in a study of PD-1 blockade in classical Hodgkin lymphoma. The time point is: cycle 4 day 1 (C4D1), after more than five weeks of nivolumab. All patients experienced relapse after autologous stem cell transplantation, and brentuximab vedotin exposure was variable. Profiling relied on immunoSEQ multiplex PCR, and the TCRdb table lists in-frame clones only, not all of them. This repertoire shows some 30,000 clones, around 81% found once; its top ten account for about a sixth. Here the sequenced sample was peripheral blood mononuclear cells (PBMCs), taken before the fourth cycle of nivolumab. These receptors came from a human donor with classical Hodgkin lymphoma.

The gene calls are TRBV19 and TRBJ2-1, with 7 positions matching TRBD2. V was pared by 7 bases and J by 5 bases, with 11 bases of the junction left unmatched. CDR3 length: 15 amino acids. Germline CDR1 LNHDA, CDR2 SQIVND (reference sequence). Written as DNA, the CDR3 is TGTGCCAGTACCAGAGATCGGGAGGTTAACAATGAGCAGTTCTTC. Protein: CASTRDREVNNEQFF.

The rearrangement uses TRBV7-2 and TRBJ1-2, with a weak D call TRBD1 (6 bases). The CDR3 sequence is 14 residues long. CDR1 and CDR2 from the germline V gene are SGHTA and FQGNSA. Trimming removed 7 bases at V and 7 bases at J, with 19 bases between. The CDR3 reads CASTPRGGAGGYTF. The CDR3 DNA sequence: TGTGCCAGCACCCCGCGGGGGGGGGCAGGTGGCTACACCTTC.

The chain has TRBV9 and TRBJ2-2, with TRBD2 identical over 13 bases. Trimming cost V 6 bases and J 6 bases; bases outside gene matches: 5. The CDR3 covers 15 residues. The germline CDR1 and CDR2 sequences are SGDLS and YYNGEE. CDR3 sequence reads: CASTGTSGTAGELFF. The CDR3 DNA follows: TGTGCCAGCACCGGGACTAGCGGGACGGCCGGGGAGCTGTTTTTT.

The rearrangement links TRBV28 to TRBJ1-2; 8 nucleotides align to TRBD1. CDR1 and CDR2 (germline): MDHEN, SYDVKM. The V gene end was trimmed by 5 bases and the J gene end by 4 bases; junction bases not matched to a gene: 3. The CDR3 length is 13 residues. CDR3 sequence (DNA): TGTGCCAGCAGTCTGGGGACAGGCTATGGCTACACCTTC. Protein sequence: CASSLGTGYGYTF.

The J gene is TRBJ2-7, the V gene TRBV18; the D is unclear. Trimming took off 3 bases at V and 0 bases at J, with 12 bases between the two ends. This CDR3 contains 15 residues. Germline assignment: CDR1 KGHSH and CDR2 LQKENI. The CDR3 is CASSPGGRSSYEQYV. The CDR3 nucleotides read TGTGCCAGCTCACCCGGTGGAAGAAGCTCCTACGAGCAGTACGTC.

DNA for the CDR3: TGTGCCAGCAGCCCACGACAGGGTGGCGAAAAACTGTTTTTT. Its translation is CASSPRQGGEKLFF. This sequence joins TRBV14 and TRBJ1-4; TRBD1 agrees at 7 bases. Trimming at V came to 4 bases and at J to 8 bases, leaving 7 bases not matched to a gene. The length of the CDR3 is 14 residues. Germline assignment: CDR1 SGHDN and CDR2 FVKESK.

The gene calls are TRBV7-2 and TRBJ2-2, with TRBD2 identical over 14 bases. In germline, CDR1 is SGHTA, CDR2 FQGNSA. The CDR3 loop spans 15 amino acids. V was pared by 8 bases and J by 6 bases, with 5 bases of the junction left unmatched. CDR3 DNA: TGTGCCAGCTCCGGGACTAGCGGGAGAGCCGGGGAGCTGTTTTTT. This codes for CASSGTSGRAGELFF.

This chain connects TRBV29-1 to TRBJ2-7; TRBD2 agrees at 11 bases. Losses at the gene ends were 6 bases for V and 5 bases for J; bases not matched to a gene: 6. Germline-derived CDR1 and CDR2 are SQVTM and ANQGSEA. This CDR3 has 13 amino acids. This chain's CDR3 is CSVVAGGPNEQYF. The CDR3 DNA reads as TGCAGCGTCGTAGCGGGAGGGCCTAACGAGCAGTACTTC.